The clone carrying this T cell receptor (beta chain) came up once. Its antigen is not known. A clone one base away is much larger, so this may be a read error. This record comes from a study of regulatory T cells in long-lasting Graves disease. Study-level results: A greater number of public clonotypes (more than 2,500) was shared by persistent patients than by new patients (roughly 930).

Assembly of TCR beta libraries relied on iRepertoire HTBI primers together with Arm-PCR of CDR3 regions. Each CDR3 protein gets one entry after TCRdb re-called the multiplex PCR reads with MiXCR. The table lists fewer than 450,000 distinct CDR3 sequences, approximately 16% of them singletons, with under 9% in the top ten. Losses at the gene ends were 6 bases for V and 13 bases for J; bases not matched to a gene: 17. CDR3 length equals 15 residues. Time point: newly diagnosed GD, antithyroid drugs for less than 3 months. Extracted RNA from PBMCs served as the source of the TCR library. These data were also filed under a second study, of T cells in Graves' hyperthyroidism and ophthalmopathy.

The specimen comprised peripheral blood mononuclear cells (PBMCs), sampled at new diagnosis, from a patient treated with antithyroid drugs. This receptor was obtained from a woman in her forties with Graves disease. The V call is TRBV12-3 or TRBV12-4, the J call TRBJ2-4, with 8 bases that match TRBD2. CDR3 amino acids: CASRVRAGGLDEQYF. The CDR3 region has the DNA TGTGCCAGCAGGGTGCGGGCGGGAGGTTTGGATGAGCAGTACTTC.